The text below deals with one T cell receptor beta chain. TCRdb's copy holds only in-frame clones and misses some; the assay was immunoSEQ multiplex PCR. The table includes approximately 100,000 clones, about 85% detected once. This CDR3 region has 14 residues. V was pared by 3 bases and J by 4 bases, with 3 bases of the junction left unmatched. Germline CDR1 and CDR2: SGHAT and FQNNGV. These data originate in a study of blood T cell repertoires in COVID-19. Across the study: Collection of acute and convalescent COVID-19 samples took place in the United States, Italy and Spain. T cells, B-cell-depleted T cells, or PBMCs supplied cDNA or gDNA.

Sequences were obtained from peripheral blood. This clonotype was obtained from a woman of 80 years or more with acute or convalescent COVID-19. The J gene is TRBJ2-7, the V gene TRBV11-2; 10 bases are shared with TRBD1. CDR3 region: CASSFGQGVYEQYF. CDR3 in DNA: TGTGCCAGCAGCTTTGGACAGGGGGTGTACGAGCAGTACTTC.